Included here is one TCR beta chain sequence, with context. This clone has a single count. This clone's antigen is unknown. No base quality information exists; no much larger clone differs at one position. The data stem from a study of blood T cell repertoires in COVID-19 (dated by TCRdb to 2019 to 2021). Regarding the research as a whole: The collaborator samples originated in the United States, Italy and Spain and spanned the acute and convalescent phases of COVID-19. Deeply sampled blood TCRbeta repertoires from subjects exposed to, actively infected with, or recovered from COVID-19 were included in the dataset. Samples were obtained from the ongoing ImmuneRACE study (first 160 participants) and from some 1,300 subjects provided by 6 global collaborators. Nearly every sample came with metadata listing a de-identified subject ID, COVID-19 status, age in years and sex. Where available, HLA class I and class II types were taken from metadata supplied by the sample provider and were not determined by assay-based typing. The repertoires were released in a freely available public database intended as a resource for research on the immune response to SARS-CoV-2. The material from the prospective study consisted of cDNA or gDNA derived from T cells, B-cell-depleted T cells, or PBMCs. The full study reports these points: Clinical and demographic metadata were provided uncurated, with the amount varying by source and participant.

Whole blood was collected in K2EDTA tubes by collaborating institutions according to the institutions' own protocols. For TCRbeta analysis, collaborators shipped samples in one of three forms: frozen whole blood, isolated PBMCs, or DNA extracted from either of those sample types. TCRbeta CDR3 regions were amplified from genomic DNA by means of the immunoSEQ Assay, a bias-controlled multiplex PCR. The original methods were these. The number of nucleated cells in each sample was estimated from the amplification of reference gene primers within the assay. To quantify the absolute abundance of each unique TCRbeta CDR3 rearrangement, sequence reads were collapsed and filtered. For each sample, productive Simpson clonality was calculated as the square root of Simpson's diversity index over productive rearrangements. TCRdb stores this immuneACCESS table with in-frame sequences only. Part of the clones is absent; in the studies checked, under half of the shortfall reflects unresolved V genes, and no reason is known for the rest. The V and J calls and the clone size are those of that table, but D and trimming were determined from the DNA. Here the sample has around 51,000 clones; about 86% occur a single time. Around 4.6% of the sample is taken by the ten largest.

The CDR3 covers 15 residues, taking in both the cysteine and the phenylalanine. The DNA shown is the 45-base CDR3, in frame from base 1. The germline V gene (reference sequence) provides CDR1 LNHDA and CDR2 SQIVND. Here V drops 1 base and J drops 7 bases, and the junction holds 2 bases not matched to any gene. The sequence came from an elderly man with active COVID-19. Sequencing input: peripheral blood. The chain is made from TRBV19 and TRBJ2-1, and 12 junctional nucleotides match TRBD2. The base sequence is TGTGCCAGTAGTATAGCTAGCGGGAGGGGAAATGAGCAGTTCTTC. Its product reads: CASSIASGRGNEQFF.